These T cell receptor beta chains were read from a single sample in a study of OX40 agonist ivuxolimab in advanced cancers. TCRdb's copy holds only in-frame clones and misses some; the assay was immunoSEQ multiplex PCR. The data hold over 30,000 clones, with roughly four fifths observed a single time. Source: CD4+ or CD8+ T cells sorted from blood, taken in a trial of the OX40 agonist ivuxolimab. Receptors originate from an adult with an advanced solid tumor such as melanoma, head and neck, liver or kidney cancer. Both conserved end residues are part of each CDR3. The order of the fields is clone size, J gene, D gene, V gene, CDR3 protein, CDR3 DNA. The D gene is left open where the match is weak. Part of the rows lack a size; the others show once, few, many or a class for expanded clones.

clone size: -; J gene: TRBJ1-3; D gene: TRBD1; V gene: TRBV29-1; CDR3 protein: CSVTDRESSGNTIYF; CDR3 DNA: TGCAGCGTTACGGACAGGGAGAGCTCTGGAAACACCATATATTTT
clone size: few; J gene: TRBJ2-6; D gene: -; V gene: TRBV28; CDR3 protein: CASSSPQPGANVLTF; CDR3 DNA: TGTGCCAGCAGCAGCCCCCAACCTGGGGCCAACGTCCTGACTTTC
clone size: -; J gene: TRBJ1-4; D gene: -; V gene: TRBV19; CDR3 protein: CASSWLLREKLFF; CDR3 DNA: TGTGCCAGTAGTTGGTTGCTTCGCGAAAAACTGTTTTTT
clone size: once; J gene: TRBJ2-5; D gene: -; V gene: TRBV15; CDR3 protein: CATSRDGGEETQYF; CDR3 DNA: TGTGCCACCAGCAGAGATGGGGGTGAAGAGACCCAGTACTTC
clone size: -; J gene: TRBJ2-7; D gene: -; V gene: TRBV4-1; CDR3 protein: CASSPGKTLYEQYF; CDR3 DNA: TGCGCCAGCAGCCCGGGCAAGACCCTTTACGAGCAGTACTTC
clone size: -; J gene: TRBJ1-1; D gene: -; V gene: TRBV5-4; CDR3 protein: CASSPKMGRGLNTEAFF; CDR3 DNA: TGTGCCAGCAGCCCGAAAATGGGGAGGGGGTTGAACACTGAAGCTTTCTTT
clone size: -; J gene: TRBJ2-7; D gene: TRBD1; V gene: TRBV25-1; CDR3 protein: CASSESGTVYEQYF; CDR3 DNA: TGTGCCAGCAGTGAATCCGGGACAGTCTACGAGCAGTACTTC
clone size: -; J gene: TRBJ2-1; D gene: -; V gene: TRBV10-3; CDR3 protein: CAISERASGVENEQFF; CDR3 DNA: TGTGCCATCAGTGAGAGGGCCAGCGGAGTCGAAAATGAGCAGTTCTTC
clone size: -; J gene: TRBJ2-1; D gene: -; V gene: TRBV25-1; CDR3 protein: CASSGVGGLYNEQFF; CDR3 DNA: TGTGCCAGCAGTGGGGTCGGTGGACTTTACAATGAGCAGTTCTTC
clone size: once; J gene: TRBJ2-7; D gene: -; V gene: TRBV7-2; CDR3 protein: CASSDRGGSYEQYF; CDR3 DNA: TGTGCCAGCAGCGATCGAGGGGGTTCCTACGAGCAGTACTTC
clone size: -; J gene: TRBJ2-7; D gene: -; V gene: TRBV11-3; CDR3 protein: CASSRGQLGEQYF; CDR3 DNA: TGTGCCAGCAGCCGCGGACAGTTGGGAGAGCAGTACTTC
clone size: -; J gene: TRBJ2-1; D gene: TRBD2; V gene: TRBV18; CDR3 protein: CASSRDPAGSNEQFF; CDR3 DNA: TGTGCCAGCTCACGGGACCCAGCGGGAAGCAATGAGCAGTTCTTC
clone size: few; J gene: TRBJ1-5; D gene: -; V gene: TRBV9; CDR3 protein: CASSLNPGRGEPQHF; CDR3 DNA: TGTGCCAGCAGCCTCAACCCAGGCAGGGGAGAGCCCCAGCATTTT
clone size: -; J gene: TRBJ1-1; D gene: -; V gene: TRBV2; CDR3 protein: CASSEGRRNTEAFF; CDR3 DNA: TGTGCCAGCAGTGAAGGGCGGAGGAACACTGAAGCTTTCTTT
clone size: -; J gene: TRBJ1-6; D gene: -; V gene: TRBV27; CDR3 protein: CASQIRGQFNSPLHF; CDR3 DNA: TGTGCCAGCCAAATCCGGGGTCAGTTTAATTCACCCCTCCACTTT
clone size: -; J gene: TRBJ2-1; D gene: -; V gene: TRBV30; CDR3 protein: CAWSPGQTNEQFF; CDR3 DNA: TGTGCCTGGAGTCCCGGGCAGACGAATGAGCAGTTCTTC
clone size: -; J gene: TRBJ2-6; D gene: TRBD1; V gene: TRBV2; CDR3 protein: CASSEYPDRDVANVLTF; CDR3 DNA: TGTGCCAGCAGTGAATATCCCGACAGGGATGTCGCCAACGTCCTGACTTTC
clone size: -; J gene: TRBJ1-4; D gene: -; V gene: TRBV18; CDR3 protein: CASSPGKGTPGQKLFF; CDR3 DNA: TGTGCCAGCTCACCGGGTAAAGGGACGCCGGGCCAAAAACTGTTTTTT
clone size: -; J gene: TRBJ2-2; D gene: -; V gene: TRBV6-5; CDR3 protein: CAATPSQVTGELFF; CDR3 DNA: TGTGCCGCCACCCCGTCACAAGTGACCGGGGAGCTGTTTTTT
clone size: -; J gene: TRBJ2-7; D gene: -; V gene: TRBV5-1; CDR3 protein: CATTSYEQYF; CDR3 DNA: TGCGCCACCACCTCCTACGAGCAGTACTTC
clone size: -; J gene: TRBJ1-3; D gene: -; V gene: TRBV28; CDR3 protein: CASSFGQRGNTIYF; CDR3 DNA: TGTGCCAGCAGTTTCGGACAGCGAGGGAACACCATATATTTT
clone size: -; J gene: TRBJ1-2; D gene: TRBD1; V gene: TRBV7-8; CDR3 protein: CASSLSRTGNGYTF; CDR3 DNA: TGTGCCAGCAGCTTATCGAGGACAGGGAATGGCTACACCTTC
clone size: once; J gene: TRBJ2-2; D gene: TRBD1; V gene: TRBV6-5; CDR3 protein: CASRDDRGGTGELFF; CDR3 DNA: TGTGCCAGCAGAGATGACAGGGGGGGAACCGGGGAGCTGTTTTTT
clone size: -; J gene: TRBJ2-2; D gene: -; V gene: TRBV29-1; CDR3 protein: CSVVRGPAATGELFF; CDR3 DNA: TGCAGCGTTGTAAGGGGTCCGGCGGCGACCGGGGAGCTGTTTTTT
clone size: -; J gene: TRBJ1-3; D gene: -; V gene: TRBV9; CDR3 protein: CASSVEHRGPGNTIYF; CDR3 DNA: TGTGCCAGCAGCGTAGAACACCGGGGTCCCGGAAACACCATATATTTT
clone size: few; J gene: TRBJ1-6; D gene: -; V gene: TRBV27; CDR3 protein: CASSYFFLSGSPLHF; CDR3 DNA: TGTGCCAGCAGTTACTTCTTCCTATCAGGTTCACCCCTCCACTTT
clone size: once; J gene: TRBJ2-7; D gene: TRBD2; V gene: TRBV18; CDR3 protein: CASSPLAGGLYEQYF; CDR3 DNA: TGTGCCAGCTCACCACTGGCGGGAGGGCTATACGAGCAGTACTTC
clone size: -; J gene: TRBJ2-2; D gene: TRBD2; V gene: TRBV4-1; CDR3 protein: CASRVLAGRGPGELFF; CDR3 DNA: TGCGCCAGCAGGGTCCTAGCGGGTCGAGGTCCCGGGGAGCTGTTTTTT
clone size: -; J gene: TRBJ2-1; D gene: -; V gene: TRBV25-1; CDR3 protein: CASSELAGVFNEQFF; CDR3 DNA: TGTGCCAGCAGTGAACTGGCAGGGGTCTTCAATGAGCAGTTCTTC
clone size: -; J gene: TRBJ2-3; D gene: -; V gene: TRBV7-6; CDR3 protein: CASSLLGTQLGDTQYF; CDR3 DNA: TGTGCCAGCAGCCTGCTAGGGACTCAACTGGGAGATACGCAGTATTTT
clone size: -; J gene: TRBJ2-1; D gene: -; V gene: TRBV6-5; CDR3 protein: CASSTQGNEQFF; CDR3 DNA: TGTGCCAGCAGTACCCAGGGCAATGAGCAGTTCTTC
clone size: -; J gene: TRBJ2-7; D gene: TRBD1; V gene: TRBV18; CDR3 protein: CASSPGTELYEQYF; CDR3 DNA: TGTGCCAGCTCACCCGGGACAGAGCTCTACGAGCAGTACTTC
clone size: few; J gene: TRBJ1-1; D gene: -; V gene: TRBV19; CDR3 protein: CASSIGAGKNTEAFF; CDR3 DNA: TGTGCCAGTAGTATCGGGGCAGGAAAGAACACTGAAGCTTTCTTT